This T cell receptor (beta chain) was identified in a study of cytomegalovirus exposure and HLA in healthy donors. From germline, CDR1 is LNHDA and CDR2 SQIVND (reference sequence). V was trimmed by 3 bases and J by 5 bases, leaving 13 bases between them. This CDR3 has 14 residues. Primers included in the PCR were 60 Vbeta and 13 Jbeta primers. Method: immunoSEQ multiplex PCR; TCRdb's copy keeps in-frame clones and lacks some. Among under 200,000 clones listed, around 86% were seen once. About this clone itself: Its antigen remains unknown.

Study-level findings and limits: Exclusion as indistinguishable affected some V segments, including TRBV6-2 and TRBV6-3.

The sample was PBMCs. The chain recombines TRBV19 with TRBJ2-5; TRBD2 might be the D (5 bases). The receptor comes from a human donor in good health. The CDR3 DNA reads TGTGCCAGTAGTATCGGGATCAGCGAGGAGACCCAGTACTTC. As protein: CASSIGISEETQYF.